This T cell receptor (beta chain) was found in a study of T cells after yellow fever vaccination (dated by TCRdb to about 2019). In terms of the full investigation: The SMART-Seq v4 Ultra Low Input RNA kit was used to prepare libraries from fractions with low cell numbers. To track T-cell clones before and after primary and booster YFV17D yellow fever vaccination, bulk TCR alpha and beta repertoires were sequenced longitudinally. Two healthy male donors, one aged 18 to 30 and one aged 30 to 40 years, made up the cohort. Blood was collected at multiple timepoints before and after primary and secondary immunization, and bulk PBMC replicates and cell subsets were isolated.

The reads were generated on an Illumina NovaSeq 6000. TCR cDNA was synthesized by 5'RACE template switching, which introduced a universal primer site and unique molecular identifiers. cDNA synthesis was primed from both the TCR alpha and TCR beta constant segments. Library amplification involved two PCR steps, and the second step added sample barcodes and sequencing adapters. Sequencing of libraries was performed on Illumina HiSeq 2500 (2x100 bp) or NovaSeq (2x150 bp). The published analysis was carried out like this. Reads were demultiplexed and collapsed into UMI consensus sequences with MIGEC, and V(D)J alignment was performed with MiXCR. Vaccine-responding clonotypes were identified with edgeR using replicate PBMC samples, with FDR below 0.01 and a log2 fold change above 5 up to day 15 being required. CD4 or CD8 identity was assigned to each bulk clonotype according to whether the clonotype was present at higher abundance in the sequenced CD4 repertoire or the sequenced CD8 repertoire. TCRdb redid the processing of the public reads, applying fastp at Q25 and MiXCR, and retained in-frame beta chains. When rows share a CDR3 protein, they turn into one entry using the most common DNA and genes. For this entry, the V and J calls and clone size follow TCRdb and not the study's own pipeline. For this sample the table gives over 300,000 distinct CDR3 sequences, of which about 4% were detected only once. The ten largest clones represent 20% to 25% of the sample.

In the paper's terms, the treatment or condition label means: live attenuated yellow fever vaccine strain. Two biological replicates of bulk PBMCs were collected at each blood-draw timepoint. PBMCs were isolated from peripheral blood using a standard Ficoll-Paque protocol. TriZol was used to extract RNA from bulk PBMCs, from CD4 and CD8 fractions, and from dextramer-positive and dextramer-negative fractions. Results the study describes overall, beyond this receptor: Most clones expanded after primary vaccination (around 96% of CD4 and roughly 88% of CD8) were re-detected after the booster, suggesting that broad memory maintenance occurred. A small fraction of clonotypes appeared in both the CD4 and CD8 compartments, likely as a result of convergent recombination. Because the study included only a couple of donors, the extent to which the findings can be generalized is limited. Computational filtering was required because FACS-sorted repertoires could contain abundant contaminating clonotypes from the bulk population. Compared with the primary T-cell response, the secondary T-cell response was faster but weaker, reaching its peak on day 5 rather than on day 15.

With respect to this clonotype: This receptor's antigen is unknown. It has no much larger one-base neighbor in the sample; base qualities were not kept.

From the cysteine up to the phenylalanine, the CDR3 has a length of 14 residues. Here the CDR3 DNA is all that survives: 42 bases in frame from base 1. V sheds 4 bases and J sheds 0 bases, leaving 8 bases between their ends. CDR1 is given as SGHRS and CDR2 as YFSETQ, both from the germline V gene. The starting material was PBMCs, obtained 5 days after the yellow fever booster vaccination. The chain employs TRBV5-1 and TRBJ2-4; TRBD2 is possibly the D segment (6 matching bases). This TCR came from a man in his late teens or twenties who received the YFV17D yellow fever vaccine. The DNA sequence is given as TGCGCCAGCAGCAAGGGACTAGCCAAAAACATTCAGTACTTC. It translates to CASSKGLAKNIQYF.